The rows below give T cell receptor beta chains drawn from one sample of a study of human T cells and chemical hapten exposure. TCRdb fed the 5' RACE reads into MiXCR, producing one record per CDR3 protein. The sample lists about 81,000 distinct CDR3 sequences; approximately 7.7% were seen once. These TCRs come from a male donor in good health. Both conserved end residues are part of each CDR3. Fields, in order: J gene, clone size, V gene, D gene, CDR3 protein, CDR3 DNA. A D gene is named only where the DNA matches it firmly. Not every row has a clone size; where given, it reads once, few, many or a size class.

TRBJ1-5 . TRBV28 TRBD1 CASGQGGNQPQHF TGTGCCAGCGGACAGGGGGGGAATCAGCCCCAGCATTTT
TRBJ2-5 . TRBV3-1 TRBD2 CASSSSGQETQYF TGTGCCAGCAGCTCTAGCGGGCAAGAGACCCAGTACTTC
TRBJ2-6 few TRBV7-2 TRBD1 CASSPQGARGANVLTF TGTGCCAGCAGCCCCCAGGGGGCGCGAGGGGCCAACGTCCTGACTTTC
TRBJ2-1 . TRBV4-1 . CASSQYYPRAEQFF TGCGCCAGCAGCCAATACTACCCCAGAGCTGAGCAGTTCTTC
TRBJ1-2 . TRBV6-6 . CASSPDRYGYTF TGTGCCAGCAGCCCCGACAGATATGGCTACACCTTC
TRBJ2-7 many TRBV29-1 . CSVEVGRYEQYF TGCAGCGTTGAAGTCGGTCGGTACGAGCAGTACTTC
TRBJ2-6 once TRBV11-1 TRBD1 CASSRTGGKLSGANVLTF TGTGCCAGCAGTCGGACAGGGGGAAAGTTATCTGGGGCCAACGTCCTGACTTTC
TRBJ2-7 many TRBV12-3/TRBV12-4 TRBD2 CASSSGSSYEQYF TGTGCCAGTTCTAGCGGGAGCTCCTACGAGCAGTACTTC
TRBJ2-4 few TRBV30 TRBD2 CAWSSGLAGGIQYF TGTGCCTGGAGTTCGGGACTAGCGGGAGGCATTCAGTACTTC
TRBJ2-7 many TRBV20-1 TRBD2 CSARDSGKGEQYF TGCAGTGCGAGAGACAGCGGGAAGGGCGAGCAGTACTTC
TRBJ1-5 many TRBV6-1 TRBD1 CASSEADGTGNQPQHF TGTGCCAGCAGTGAAGCGGACGGGACAGGCAATCAGCCCCAGCATTTT
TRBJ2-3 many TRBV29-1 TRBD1 CSAGTGVPTDTQYF TGCAGCGCCGGGACAGGGGTCCCCACAGATACGCAGTATTTT
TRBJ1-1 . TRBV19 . CASSIVETGFTEAFF TGTGCCAGTAGTATAGTTGAAACGGGGTTCACTGAAGCTTTCTTT
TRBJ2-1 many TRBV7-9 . CASSPAGQGGNEQFF TGTGCCAGCAGCCCAGCGGGTCAGGGGGGGAATGAGCAGTTCTTC
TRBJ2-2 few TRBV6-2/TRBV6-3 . CASSYGRDYTGELFF TGTGCCAGCAGTTACGGGCGGGACTACACCGGGGAGCTGTTTTTT
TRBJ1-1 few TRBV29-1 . CSVERQTNTEAFF TGCAGCGTTGAGCGACAGACGAACACTGAAGCTTTCTTT
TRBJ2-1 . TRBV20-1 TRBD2 CSARDRASGRHEQFF TGCAGTGCTAGAGATCGGGCTAGCGGGAGACATGAGCAGTTCTTC
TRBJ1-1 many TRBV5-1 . CASSLRLPARDTEAFF TGCGCCAGCAGCTTAAGACTACCGGCAAGGGACACTGAAGCTTTCTTT
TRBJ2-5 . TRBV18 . CASSLLEETQYF TGTGCCAGCTCCCTGTTGGAAGAGACCCAGTACTTC
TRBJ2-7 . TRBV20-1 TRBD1 CSAYRDRGFYEQYF TGCAGTGCTTACCGAGACAGGGGTTTTTACGAGCAGTACTTC
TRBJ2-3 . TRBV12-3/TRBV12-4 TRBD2 CASRSSGSGEADTQYF TGTGCCAGCAGGTCCTCGGGTAGCGGGGAGGCAGATACGCAGTATTTT
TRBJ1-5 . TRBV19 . CASSVLVDVKPQHF TGTGCCAGTAGTGTACTAGTGGATGTTAAGCCCCAGCATTTT
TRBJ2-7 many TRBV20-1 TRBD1 CSATPRTGGYEQYF TGCAGTGCTACACCAAGGACAGGGGGCTACGAGCAGTACTTC
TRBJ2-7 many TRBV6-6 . CASTPGIGATYEQYF TGTGCCAGCACCCCAGGGATAGGGGCTACCTACGAGCAGTACTTC
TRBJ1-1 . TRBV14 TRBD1 CASSQEQGVGAFF TGTGCCAGCAGCCAAGAACAGGGGGTCGGAGCTTTCTTT
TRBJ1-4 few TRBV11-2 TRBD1 CASSFTGARGEKLFF TGTGCCAGCAGCTTTACAGGGGCCCGAGGTGAAAAACTGTTTTTT
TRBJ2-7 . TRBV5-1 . CASSLMEGQPYEQYF TGCGCCAGCAGCTTGATGGAGGGACAACCCTACGAGCAGTACTTC
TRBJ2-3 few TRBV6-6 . CASSYGGQDTQYF TGTGCCAGCAGTTATGGGGGGCAAGATACGCAGTATTTT
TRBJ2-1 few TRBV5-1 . CASSLERGDEQFF TGCGCCAGCAGCTTGGAACGGGGCGATGAGCAGTTCTTC
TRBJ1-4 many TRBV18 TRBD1 CASSLLGQENEKLFF TGTGCCAGCTCCCTGCTGGGACAGGAGAATGAAAAACTGTTTTTT
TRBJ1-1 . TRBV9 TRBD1 CASSAPGQGNTEAFF TGTGCCAGCAGCGCCCCTGGACAGGGGAACACTGAAGCTTTCTTT
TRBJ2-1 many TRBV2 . CASSGGPINEQFF TGTGCCAGCAGTGGTGGTCCGATAAATGAGCAGTTCTTC
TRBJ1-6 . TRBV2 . CASSVQEVTYNSPLHF TGTGCCAGCAGTGTCCAGGAGGTCACCTATAATTCACCCCTCCACTTT
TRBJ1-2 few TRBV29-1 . CSVFSQYYGYTF TGCAGCGTTTTTTCACAATACTATGGCTACACCTTC
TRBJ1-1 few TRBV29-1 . CSVDPVPAGYTEAFF TGCAGCGTTGACCCGGTCCCGGCGGGATACACTGAAGCTTTCTTT
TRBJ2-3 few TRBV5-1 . CASSSRQASTDTQYF TGCGCCAGCAGCTCACGACAGGCCAGCACAGATACGCAGTATTTT
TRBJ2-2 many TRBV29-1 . CSVLDPGAGELFF TGCAGCGTCCTGGATCCCGGGGCCGGGGAGCTGTTTTTT
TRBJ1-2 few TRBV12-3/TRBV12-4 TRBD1 CASSLEGTGGHGYTF TGTGCCAGCAGTTTAGAGGGCACAGGGGGCCATGGCTACACCTTC
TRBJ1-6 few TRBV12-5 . CASGDLEFSPLHF TGTGCTAGTGGGGATCTCGAGTTTTCACCCCTCCACTTT
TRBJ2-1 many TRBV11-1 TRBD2 CASSPTSGRLGEQFF TGTGCCAGCAGCCCGACTAGCGGGAGGTTGGGTGAGCAGTTCTTC
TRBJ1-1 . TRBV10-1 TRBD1 CASSGGQGGVVNTEAFF TGCGCCAGCAGTGGGGGACAGGGGGGAGTCGTGAACACTGAAGCTTTCTTT
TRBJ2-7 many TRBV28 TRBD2 CAIRAGGPGEQYF TGTGCCATCCGAGCGGGAGGGCCGGGCGAGCAGTACTTC
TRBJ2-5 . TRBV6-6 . CASSFPSGQETQYF TGTGCCAGCAGTTTCCCGTCAGGACAAGAGACCCAGTACTTC
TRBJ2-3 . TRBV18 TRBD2 CASSPIAGNTDTQYF TGTGCCAGCTCACCAATAGCGGGAAACACAGATACGCAGTATTTT